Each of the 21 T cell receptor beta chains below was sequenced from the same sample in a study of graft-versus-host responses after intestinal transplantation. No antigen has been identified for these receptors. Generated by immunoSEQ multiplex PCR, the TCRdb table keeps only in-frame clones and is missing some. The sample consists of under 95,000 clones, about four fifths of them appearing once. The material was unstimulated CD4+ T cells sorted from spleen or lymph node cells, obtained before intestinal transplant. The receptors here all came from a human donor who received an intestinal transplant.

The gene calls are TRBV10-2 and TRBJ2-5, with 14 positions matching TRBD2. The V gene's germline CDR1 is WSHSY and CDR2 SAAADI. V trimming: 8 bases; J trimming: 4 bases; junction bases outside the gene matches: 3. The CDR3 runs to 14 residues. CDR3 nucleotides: TGCGCCAGCCGGGGACTAGCGGGAGTAGAGACCCAGTACTTC. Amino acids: CASRGLAGVETQYF.

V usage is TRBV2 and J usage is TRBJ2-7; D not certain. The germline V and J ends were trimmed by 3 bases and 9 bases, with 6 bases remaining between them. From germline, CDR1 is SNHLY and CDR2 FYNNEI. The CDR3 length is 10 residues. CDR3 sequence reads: CASSEGPQYF. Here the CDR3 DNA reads TGTGCCAGCAGTGAGGGCCCGCAGTACTTC.

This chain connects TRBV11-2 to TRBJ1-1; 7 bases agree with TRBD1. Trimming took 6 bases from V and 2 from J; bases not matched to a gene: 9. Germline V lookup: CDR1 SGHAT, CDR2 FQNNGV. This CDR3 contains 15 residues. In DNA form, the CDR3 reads TGTGCCAGCAGAAATCCGGGACAGCGAAACACTGAAGCTTTCTTT. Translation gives CASRNPGQRNTEAFF.

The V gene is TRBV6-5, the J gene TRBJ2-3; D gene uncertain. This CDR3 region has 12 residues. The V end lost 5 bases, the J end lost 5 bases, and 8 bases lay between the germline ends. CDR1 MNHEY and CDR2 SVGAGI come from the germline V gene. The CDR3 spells CASSPQRDTQYF. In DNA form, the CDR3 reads TGTGCCAGCAGTCCGCAGCGAGATACGCAGTATTTT.

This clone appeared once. CDR3 DNA: TGTGCCAGCTCACCACTTCAGGGGGATACGCAGTATTTT. Residues: CASSPLQGDTQYF. The chain has TRBV18 and TRBJ2-3, with D possibly TRBD1 on 6 matching bases. CDR1 and CDR2 from the germline V gene are KGHSH and LQKENI. Trimming took 1 base from V and 6 from J, leaving 8 bases between them. This CDR3 has 13 amino acids.

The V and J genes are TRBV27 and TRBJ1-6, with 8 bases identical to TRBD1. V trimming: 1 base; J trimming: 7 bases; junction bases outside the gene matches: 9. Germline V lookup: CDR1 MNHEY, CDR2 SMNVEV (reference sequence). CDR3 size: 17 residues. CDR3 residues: CASSLYPRGPVNSPLHF. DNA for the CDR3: TGTGCCAGCAGTTTATATCCCAGGGGGCCCGTCAATTCACCCCTCCACTTT.

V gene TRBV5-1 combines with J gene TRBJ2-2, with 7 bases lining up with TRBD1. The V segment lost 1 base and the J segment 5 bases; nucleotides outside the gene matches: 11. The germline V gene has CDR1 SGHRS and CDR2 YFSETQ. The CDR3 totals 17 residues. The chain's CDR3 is CASSLTLSTGRTGELFF. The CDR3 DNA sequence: TGCGCCAGCAGCTTGACCCTATCGACAGGGCGGACCGGGGAGCTGTTTTTT.

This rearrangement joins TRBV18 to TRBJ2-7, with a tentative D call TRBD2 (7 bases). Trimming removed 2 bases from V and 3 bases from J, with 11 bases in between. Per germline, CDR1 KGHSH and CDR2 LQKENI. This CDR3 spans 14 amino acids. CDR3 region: CASSPIGGHYEQYF. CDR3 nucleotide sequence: TGTGCCAGCTCACCAATCGGGGGGCACTACGAGCAGTACTTC.

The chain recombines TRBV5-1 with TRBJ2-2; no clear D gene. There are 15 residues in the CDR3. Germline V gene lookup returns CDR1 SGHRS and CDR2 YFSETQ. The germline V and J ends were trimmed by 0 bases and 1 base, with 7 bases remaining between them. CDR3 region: CASSLVAENTGELFF. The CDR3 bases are TGCGCCAGCAGCTTGGTGGCGGAGAACACCGGGGAGCTGTTTTTT.

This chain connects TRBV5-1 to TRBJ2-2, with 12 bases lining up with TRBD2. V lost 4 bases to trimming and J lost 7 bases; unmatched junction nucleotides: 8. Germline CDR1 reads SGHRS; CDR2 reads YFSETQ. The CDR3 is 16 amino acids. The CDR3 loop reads CASSPSSGGAIGELFF. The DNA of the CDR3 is TGCGCCAGCAGCCCGTCTAGCGGGGGGGCGATCGGGGAGCTGTTTTTT.

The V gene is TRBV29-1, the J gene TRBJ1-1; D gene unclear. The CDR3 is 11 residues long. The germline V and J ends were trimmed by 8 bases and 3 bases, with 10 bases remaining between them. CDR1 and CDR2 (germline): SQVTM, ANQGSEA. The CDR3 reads CSLGEDTEAFF. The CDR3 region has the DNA TGCAGCCTCGGGGAGGACACTGAAGCTTTCTTT.

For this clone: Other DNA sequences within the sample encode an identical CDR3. The CDR3, as DNA: TGTGCCAGCAGCTTAGATGGAGGGAGCACAGATACGCAGTATTTT. Translating gives CASSLDGGSTDTQYF. V is TRBV7-2 and J is TRBJ2-3; weak D call: TRBD2 (6 bases). Between the trimmed V and J ends, which lost 1 base and 0 bases, there was a span of 8 bases. Germline CDR1 reads SGHTA; CDR2 reads FQGNSA. The CDR3 has 15 amino acids.

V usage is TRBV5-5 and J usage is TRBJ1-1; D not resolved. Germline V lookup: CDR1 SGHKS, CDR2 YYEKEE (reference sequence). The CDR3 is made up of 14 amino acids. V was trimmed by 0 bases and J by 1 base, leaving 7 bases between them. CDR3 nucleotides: TGTGCCAGCAGCTTGGACATAGCGAACACTGAAGCTTTCTTT. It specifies CASSLDIANTEAFF.

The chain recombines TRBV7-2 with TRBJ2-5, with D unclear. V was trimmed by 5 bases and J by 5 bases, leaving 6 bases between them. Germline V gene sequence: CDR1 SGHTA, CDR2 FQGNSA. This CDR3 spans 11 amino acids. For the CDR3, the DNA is TGTGCCAGCAGCCCAATGGAGACCCAGTACTTC. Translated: CASSPMETQYF.

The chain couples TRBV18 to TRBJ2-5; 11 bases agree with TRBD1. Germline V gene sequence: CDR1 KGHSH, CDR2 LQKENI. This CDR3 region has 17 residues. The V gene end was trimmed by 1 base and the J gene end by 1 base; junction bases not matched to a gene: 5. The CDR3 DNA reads TGTGCCAGCTCACCACTGTCCGGGACAGGGGGCCAAGAGACCCAGTACTTC. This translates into CASSPLSGTGGQETQYF.

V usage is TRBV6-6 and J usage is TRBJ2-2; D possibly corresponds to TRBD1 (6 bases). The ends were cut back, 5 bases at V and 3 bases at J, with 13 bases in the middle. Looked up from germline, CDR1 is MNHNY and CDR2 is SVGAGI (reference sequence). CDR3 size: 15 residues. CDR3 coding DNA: TGTGCCAGCAGTCGACAGGCTAAGGACACCGGGGAGCTGTTTTTT. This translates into CASSRQAKDTGELFF.

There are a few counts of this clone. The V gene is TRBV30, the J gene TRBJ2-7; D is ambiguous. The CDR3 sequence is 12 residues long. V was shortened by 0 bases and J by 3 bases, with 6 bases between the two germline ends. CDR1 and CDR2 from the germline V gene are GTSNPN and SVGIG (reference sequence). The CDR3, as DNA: TGTGCCTGGAGTGTAGCCGGCTACGAGCAGTACTTC. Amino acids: CAWSVAGYEQYF. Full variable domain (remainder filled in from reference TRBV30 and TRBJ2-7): SQTIHQWPATLVQPVGSPLSLECTVEGTSNPNLYWYRQAAGRGLQLLFYSVGIGQISSEVPQNLSASRPQDRQFILSSKKLLLSDSGFYLCAWSVAGYEQYFGPGTRLTVT.

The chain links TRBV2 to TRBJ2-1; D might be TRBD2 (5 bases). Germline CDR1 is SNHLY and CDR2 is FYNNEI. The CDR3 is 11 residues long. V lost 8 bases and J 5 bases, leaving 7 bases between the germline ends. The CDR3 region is CASQLDNEQFF. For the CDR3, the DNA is TGTGCCAGCCAACTAGACAATGAGCAGTTCTTC.

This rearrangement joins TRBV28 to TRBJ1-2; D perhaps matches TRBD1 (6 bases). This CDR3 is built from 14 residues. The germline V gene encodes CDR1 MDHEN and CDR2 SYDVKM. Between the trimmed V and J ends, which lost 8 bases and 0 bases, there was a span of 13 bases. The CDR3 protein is CASGGADTNYGYTF. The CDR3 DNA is TGTGCCAGCGGGGGGGCGGACACTAACTATGGCTACACCTTC.

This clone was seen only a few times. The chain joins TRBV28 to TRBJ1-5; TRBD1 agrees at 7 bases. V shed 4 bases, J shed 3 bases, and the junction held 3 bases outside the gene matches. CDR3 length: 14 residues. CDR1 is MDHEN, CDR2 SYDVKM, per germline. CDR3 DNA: TGTGCCAGCAGTTGGGACAGACCCAATCAGCCCCAGCATTTT. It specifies CASSWDRPNQPQHF. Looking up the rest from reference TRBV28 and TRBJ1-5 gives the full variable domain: DVKVTQSSRYLVKRTGEKVFLECVQDMDHENMFWYRQDPGLGLRLIYFSYDVKMKEKGDIPEGYSVSREKKERFSLILESASTNQTSMYLCASSWDRPNQPQHFGDGTRLSIL.

CDR3 amino acids: CASSLWDRYNEQFF. The CDR3 region has the DNA TGTGCCAGCAGTCTCTGGGACAGATACAATGAGCAGTTCTTC. The chain has TRBV27 and TRBJ2-1; 7 bases fit TRBD1. J gave up 4 bases and V 5 bases, and 5 bases lay outside the gene matches. The CDR3 consists of 14 residues. From germline, CDR1 is MNHEY and CDR2 SMNVEV (reference sequence).